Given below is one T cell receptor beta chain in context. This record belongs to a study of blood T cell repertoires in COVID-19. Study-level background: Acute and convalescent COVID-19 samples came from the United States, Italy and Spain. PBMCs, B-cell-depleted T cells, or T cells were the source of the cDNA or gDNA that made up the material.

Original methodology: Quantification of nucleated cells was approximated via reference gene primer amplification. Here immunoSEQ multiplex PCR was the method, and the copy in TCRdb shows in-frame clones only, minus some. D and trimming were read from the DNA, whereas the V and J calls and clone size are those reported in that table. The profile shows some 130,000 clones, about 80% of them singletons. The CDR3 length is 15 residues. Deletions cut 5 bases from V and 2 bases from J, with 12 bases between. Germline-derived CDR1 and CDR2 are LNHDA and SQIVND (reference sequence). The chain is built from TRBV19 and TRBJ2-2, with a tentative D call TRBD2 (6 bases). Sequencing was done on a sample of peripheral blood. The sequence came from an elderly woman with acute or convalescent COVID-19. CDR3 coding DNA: TGTGCCAGTAGTGTTTGGGACTTTAACACCGGGGAGCTGTTTTTT. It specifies CASSVWDFNTGELFF. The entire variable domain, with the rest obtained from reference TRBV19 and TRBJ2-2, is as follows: DGGITQSPKYLFRKEGQNVTLSCEQNLNHDAMYWYRQDPGQGLRLIYYSQIVNDFQKGDIAEGYSVSREKKESFPLTVTSAQKNPTAFYLCASSVWDFNTGELFFGEGSRLTVL.